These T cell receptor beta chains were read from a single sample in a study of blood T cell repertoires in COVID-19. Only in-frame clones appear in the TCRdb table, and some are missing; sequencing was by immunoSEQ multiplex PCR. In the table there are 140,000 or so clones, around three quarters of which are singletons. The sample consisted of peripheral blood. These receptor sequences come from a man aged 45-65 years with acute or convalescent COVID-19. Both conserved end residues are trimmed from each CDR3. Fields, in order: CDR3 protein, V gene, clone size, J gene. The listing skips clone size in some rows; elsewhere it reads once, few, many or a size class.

CDR3aa: ASSSRTGGDGSSPLH
v_gene: TRBV9
abundance: -
j_gene: TRBJ1-6

CDR3aa: ASSGQGDTEAF
v_gene: TRBV9
abundance: few
j_gene: TRBJ1-1

CDR3aa: ATSRDVATTTRQGYT
v_gene: TRBV15
abundance: -
j_gene: TRBJ1-2

CDR3aa: ASSVVKNTEAF
v_gene: TRBV6-5
abundance: few
j_gene: TRBJ1-1

CDR3aa: ASSNGSGGALNEQF
v_gene: TRBV21-1
abundance: -
j_gene: TRBJ2-1

CDR3aa: ASSSGQGVADTQY
v_gene: TRBV6-5
abundance: -
j_gene: TRBJ2-3

CDR3aa: ASTRDRFNEKLF
v_gene: TRBV6-5
abundance: -
j_gene: TRBJ1-4

CDR3aa: ASTAPGQLGGQPQH
v_gene: TRBV19
abundance: many
j_gene: TRBJ1-5

CDR3aa: ASSSGQRNTEAF
v_gene: TRBV5-1
abundance: few
j_gene: TRBJ1-1

CDR3aa: ASGSQTQY
v_gene: TRBV12-5
abundance: once
j_gene: TRBJ2-5

CDR3aa: ASSLSRLERQGDKSDTQY
v_gene: TRBV27
abundance: -
j_gene: TRBJ2-3

CDR3aa: ASGPAGTAVTDTQY
v_gene: TRBV19
abundance: -
j_gene: TRBJ2-3

CDR3aa: ASSHGTASYEQY
v_gene: TRBV3-1/TRBV3-2
abundance: few
j_gene: TRBJ2-7

CDR3aa: ASSPTDRRYNEQF
v_gene: TRBV7-3
abundance: few
j_gene: TRBJ2-1

CDR3aa: ASGILAGGVDTQY
v_gene: TRBV5-1
abundance: few
j_gene: TRBJ2-3

CDR3aa: ASGQGVNEQF
v_gene: TRBV5-1
abundance: -
j_gene: TRBJ2-1

CDR3aa: ASSPDRDSEAF
v_gene: TRBV7-3
abundance: -
j_gene: TRBJ1-1

CDR3aa: ASSSARLRGGDTQY
v_gene: TRBV6-5
abundance: -
j_gene: TRBJ2-3

CDR3aa: ASNGQGWGELF
v_gene: TRBV3-1/TRBV3-2
abundance: -
j_gene: TRBJ2-2

CDR3aa: AISTDRGLGYT
v_gene: TRBV10-3
abundance: -
j_gene: TRBJ1-2

CDR3aa: ASSESVSEAF
v_gene: TRBV10-2
abundance: -
j_gene: TRBJ1-1

CDR3aa: ASSWARASSYNSPLH
v_gene: TRBV6-2/TRBV6-3
abundance: -
j_gene: TRBJ1-6

CDR3aa: AISEIPGQGTDTQY
v_gene: TRBV10-3
abundance: -
j_gene: TRBJ2-3

CDR3aa: ASQTRDRKNSPLH
v_gene: TRBV19
abundance: few
j_gene: TRBJ1-6

CDR3aa: ASSVQGSSYEQY
v_gene: TRBV2
abundance: -
j_gene: TRBJ2-7

CDR3aa: ATSDPGLGDNEQF
v_gene: TRBV24-1
abundance: -
j_gene: TRBJ2-1

CDR3aa: ASSYSQGRTEAF
v_gene: TRBV6-5
abundance: -
j_gene: TRBJ1-1

CDR3aa: ASSQPGTGAFGAF
v_gene: TRBV4-1
abundance: -
j_gene: TRBJ1-1

CDR3aa: ASSERGQPQH
v_gene: TRBV28
abundance: -
j_gene: TRBJ1-5

CDR3aa: ATSGVASGGVETQY
v_gene: TRBV24-1
abundance: few
j_gene: TRBJ2-5

CDR3aa: SVWVGVETQY
v_gene: TRBV29-1
abundance: -
j_gene: TRBJ2-5

CDR3aa: ATSRSSGQGGTEAF
v_gene: TRBV15
abundance: -
j_gene: TRBJ1-1

CDR3aa: ASSKGGQGARGYT
v_gene: TRBV3-1/TRBV3-2
abundance: -
j_gene: TRBJ1-2

CDR3aa: ASQVWGGQGNSPLH
v_gene: TRBV19
abundance: -
j_gene: TRBJ1-6

CDR3aa: ASSPTDSSYGYT
v_gene: TRBV11-2
abundance: -
j_gene: TRBJ1-2

CDR3aa: ASSPRQGAGSNEKLF
v_gene: TRBV11-2
abundance: -
j_gene: TRBJ1-4

CDR3aa: SVDFHSGYT
v_gene: TRBV29-1
abundance: -
j_gene: TRBJ1-2

CDR3aa: ASSVTGTANYGYT
v_gene: TRBV19
abundance: once
j_gene: TRBJ1-2

CDR3aa: ASSVRDRGVDEQF
v_gene: TRBV4-2
abundance: -
j_gene: TRBJ2-1

CDR3aa: ASSPYTGTTTGELF
v_gene: TRBV3-1/TRBV3-2
abundance: -
j_gene: TRBJ2-2

CDR3aa: ASSLAGSNEKLF
v_gene: TRBV5-1
abundance: -
j_gene: TRBJ1-4